These T cell receptor beta chains were read from a single sample in a study of OX40 agonist ivuxolimab in advanced cancers. Clones were sequenced by immunoSEQ multiplex PCR, and TCRdb holds only the in-frame ones, with some missing. Of about 52,000 clones in the sample, about 88% are singletons; the top ten hold about 14%. The specimen was CD4+ or CD8+ T cells sorted from blood, collected in a trial of the OX40 agonist ivuxolimab. The receptor set was obtained from an adult with an advanced solid tumor such as melanoma, head and neck, liver or kidney cancer. Both conserved end residues are trimmed from each CDR3. D genes are given only for firm matches.

D gene: TRBD1
V gene: TRBV19
CDR3 protein: ASSIADRGNTEAF

D gene: TRBD1
V gene: TRBV11-3
CDR3 protein: ASSPGQGAEAF

D gene: -
V gene: TRBV27
CDR3 protein: ASSFSIDTHYGYT

D gene: TRBD1
V gene: TRBV27
CDR3 protein: ASSGTGRTGANVLT

D gene: -
V gene: TRBV9
CDR3 protein: ASSLGGLNTEAF

D gene: -
V gene: TRBV2
CDR3 protein: ASSENLGAGNTIY

D gene: -
V gene: TRBV2
CDR3 protein: ASQISPGRGTGELF

D gene: -
V gene: TRBV4-2
CDR3 protein: ASSQVGQQGAYEQY

D gene: TRBD1
V gene: TRBV4-1
CDR3 protein: ASSLYGTGDNSPLH

D gene: -
V gene: TRBV6-5
CDR3 protein: ASSSVPAGETQY

D gene: -
V gene: TRBV7-9
CDR3 protein: ASSLGALGTEAF

D gene: -
V gene: TRBV4-3
CDR3 protein: ASSQGGGQAF

D gene: TRBD2
V gene: TRBV2
CDR3 protein: ATYSGGSYEQY

D gene: TRBD1
V gene: TRBV9
CDR3 protein: ASSVDGTEHYEQY

D gene: -
V gene: TRBV13
CDR3 protein: ASSFQLSLYGYT

D gene: TRBD1
V gene: TRBV2
CDR3 protein: ASSSMDRDTGELF

D gene: TRBD1
V gene: TRBV9
CDR3 protein: ASSLTGVTYNSPLH